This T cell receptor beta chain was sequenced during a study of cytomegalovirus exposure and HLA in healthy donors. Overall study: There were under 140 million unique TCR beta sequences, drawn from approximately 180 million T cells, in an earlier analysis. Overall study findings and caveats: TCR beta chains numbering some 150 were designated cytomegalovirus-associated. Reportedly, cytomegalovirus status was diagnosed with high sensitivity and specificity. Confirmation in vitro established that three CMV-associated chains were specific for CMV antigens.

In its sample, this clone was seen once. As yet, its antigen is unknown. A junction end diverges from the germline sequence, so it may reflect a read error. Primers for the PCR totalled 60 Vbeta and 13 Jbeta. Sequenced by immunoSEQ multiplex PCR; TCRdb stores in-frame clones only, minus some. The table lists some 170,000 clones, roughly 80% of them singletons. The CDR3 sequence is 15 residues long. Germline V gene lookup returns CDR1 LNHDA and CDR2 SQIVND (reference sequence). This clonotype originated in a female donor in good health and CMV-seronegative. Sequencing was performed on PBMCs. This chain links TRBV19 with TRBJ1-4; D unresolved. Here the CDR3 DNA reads TGTGCCAGTAGTATATCCGGTTATACTAATGAAAAATTGTTTTTT. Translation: CASSISGYTNEKLFF.